Presented here are 5 T cell receptor beta chains from one specimen sequenced in a study of blood T cell repertoires in COVID-19. Produced via immunoSEQ multiplex PCR; TCRdb's table is partial and in-frame only. The sample consists of over 200,000 clones, about 80% of them appearing once. Sequencing used PBMCs or T cells enriched from blood (not recorded which). Source of these receptors: a man between 60 and 70 years old who had recovered from COVID-19.

V is TRBV2 and J is TRBJ2-1; no firm D call. Germline V CDR1 and CDR2: SNHLY, FYNNEI. V lost 4 bases, J lost 0 bases, and 7 bases lay in between. The CDR3 totals 14 residues. This CDR3 reads CASSGAYSYNEQFF. The CDR3 DNA sequence: TGTGCCAGCAGTGGGGCTTACTCCTACAATGAGCAGTTCTTC.

The rearrangement uses TRBV15 and TRBJ1-5, with D maybe TRBD1 (5 bases). V gave up 1 base and J gave up 1 base, with 14 bases separating them. The CDR3 covers 17 residues. CDR1 is LNHNV and CDR2 is YYDKDF in the germline V gene (reference sequence). CDR3: CATSRANRLPSNQPQHF. The CDR3, as DNA: TGTGCCACCAGCAGAGCCAACAGGCTACCCAGCAATCAGCCCCAGCATTTT.

This sequence joins TRBV7-2 and TRBJ2-5, with TRBD1 identical over 8 bases. Germline V CDR1 and CDR2: SGHTA, FQGNSA. Germline trimming cut 2 bases from V and 3 bases from J; bases unmatched to any gene: 11. This CDR3 spans 17 amino acids. CDR3 sequence reads: CASSLNPQTGGKETQYF. The CDR3 coding sequence is TGTGCCAGCAGCTTAAATCCCCAAACAGGGGGGAAAGAGACCCAGTACTTC.

Here the CDR3 reads CASRNRGVENEKLFF. The CDR3 DNA reads as TGTGCCAGCAGAAACAGGGGGGTAGAAAACGAAAAACTGTTTTTT. V is TRBV6-5 and J is TRBJ1-4; 8 nucleotides line up with TRBD1. The CDR3 is 15 residues long. Germline V gene sequence: CDR1 MNHEY, CDR2 SVGAGI. Trimming removed 6 bases from V and 8 bases from J; junction bases left unmatched: 11.

The rearrangement joins TRBV6-5 to TRBJ1-4; the D is unclear. V lost 10 bases to trimming and J lost 0 bases, with 12 bases between them. The germline V gene encodes CDR1 MNHEY and CDR2 SVGAGI. There are 14 residues in the CDR3. Here the CDR3 reads CATAFRTTNEKLFF. The DNA for the CDR3 is TGTGCCACCGCCTTCAGAACAACTAATGAAAAACTGTTTTTT.